Listed here are 20 T cell receptor beta chains from one sample, sequenced in a study of molecular identifiers for immune sequencing clone quantification. TCRdb called the PCR reads again in MiXCR, with one record for every CDR3 protein. The data contain 400,000 to 600,000 distinct CDR3 sequences, under 30% of them singletons. Sequencing was performed on naive CD8+ T cells from blood, with Jurkat cell RNA spiked in. Subset in this sample: FACS-sorted CD8+CD4-CCR7+CD45RA+ naive T cells. These receptors all stem from a human donor in good health. Some libraries in this study had Jurkat cell RNA spiked in.

The CDR3 DNA reads as TGTGCCAGCAGCTCGGGACTCTCGGGGCACAATGAGCAGTTCTTC. This gives the protein CASSSGLSGHNEQFF. The rearrangement uses TRBV5-5 and TRBJ2-1, with D perhaps TRBD2 (6 bases). The ends were cut back, 3 bases at V and 5 bases at J, with 15 bases in the middle. This CDR3 region has 15 residues. Germline V lookup: CDR1 SGHKS, CDR2 YYEKEE (reference sequence).

V is TRBV28 and J is TRBJ2-7, with TRBD2 identical over 13 bases. The V gene end was trimmed by 4 bases and the J gene end by 9 bases; junction bases not matched to a gene: 15. The CDR3 has 17 residues. Germline values: CDR1 MDHEN, CDR2 SYDVKM. The CDR3 DNA reads TGTGCCAGCAGTTATAAACCTTGGACTAGCGGGGGCAGCGGGCAGTACTTC. Translating gives CASSYKPWTSGGSGQYF.

On this clonotype itself: No conserved phenylalanine or tryptophan is present at the end of the CDR3, so a read error is the likely explanation. V gene TRBV6-5 combines with J gene TRBJ1-1, with D hard to call. Germline-derived CDR1 and CDR2 are MNHEY and SVGAGI. V lost 3 bases and J 4 bases, leaving 12 bases between the germline ends. The length of the CDR3 is 14 residues. The CDR3 spells CASSYTVSITEAFS. The DNA for the CDR3 is TGTGCCAGCAGTTATACGGTTTCGATCACTGAAGCTTTCTCT.

This clonotype was detected ten times or more. V usage is TRBV7-9 and J usage is TRBJ1-1; no reliable D call. Germline-derived CDR1 and CDR2 are SEHNR and FQNEAQ (reference sequence). The CDR3 extends over 13 amino acids. Trimming took off 8 bases at V and 1 base at J, with 11 bases between the two ends. The CDR3 sequence is CASRGSGNTEAFF. CDR3 nucleotide sequence: TGTGCCAGCCGCGGGTCAGGGAACACTGAAGCTTTCTTT.

This clonotype was seen ten or more times. The chain couples TRBV6-6 to TRBJ2-3, with D perhaps TRBD2 (6 bases). CDR3 length: 15 residues. CDR1 is MNHNY, CDR2 SVGAGI, per germline (reference sequence). The V end was cut by 1 base, the J end by 0 bases, with 8 bases between. The CDR3 loop is CASSYFGTSTDTQYF. Here the CDR3 DNA reads TGTGCCAGCAGTTACTTCGGGACTAGCACAGATACGCAGTATTTT.

This clonotype has more than one count but fewer than ten. The chain employs TRBV7-9 and TRBJ2-7; 7 bases are shared with TRBD1. J lost 3 bases, V lost 5 bases, and 7 bases had no gene match. The CDR3 consists of 14 residues. Germline CDR1 is SEHNR and CDR2 is FQNEAQ (reference sequence). The CDR3 DNA sequence: TGTGCCAGCAGCGGACCGGGACAGTTCTACGAGCAGTACTTC. It is translated as CASSGPGQFYEQYF.

The gene calls are TRBV20-1 and TRBJ1-4, with 9 bases identical to TRBD1. Per the germline V gene, CDR1 is DFQATT and CDR2 is SNEGSKA (reference sequence). There are 16 residues in the CDR3. J gave up 7 bases and V 1 base, and 10 bases lay outside the gene matches. The CDR3, as DNA: TGCAGTGCTAGAGTCCTCTATGGGACAGGGATTGAAAAACTGTTTTTT. Its protein is CSARVLYGTGIEKLFF.

The chain is built from TRBV4-1 and TRBJ1-1; D possibly corresponds to TRBD1 (6 bases). V was cut by 1 base and J by 11 bases, with 20 bases left in between. From germline, CDR1 is MGHRA and CDR2 YSYEKL. CDR3 length equals 15 residues. This CDR3 reads CASSQVDRTDTGAFF. In DNA, the CDR3 is TGCGCCAGCAGCCAAGTGGACAGAACAGACACTGGGGCTTTCTTT.

The table lists this clonotype with a few counts. The chain has TRBV6-6 and TRBJ2-7, with 9 bases fitting TRBD1. V dropped 5 bases and J dropped 6; count of bases not matched to a gene: 11. Germline loops: CDR1 MNHNY, CDR2 SVGAGI (reference sequence). There are 15 residues in the CDR3. CDR3 loop: CASSQPGQGNVEQYF. The CDR3 DNA reads TGTGCCAGCAGTCAGCCGGGACAGGGCAATGTCGAGCAGTACTTC.

Only a few counts were recorded for this clonotype. V is TRBV12-3 or TRBV12-4 and J is TRBJ1-2; 8 bases fit TRBD1. The CDR3 spans 15 residues. The J segment lost 4 bases and the V segment lost 4 bases, leaving 8 bases of the junction unmatched. CDR3 sequence reads: CASSSSGGLIYGYTF. CDR3 coding DNA: TGTGCCAGCAGTTCGTCAGGGGGCCTAATCTATGGCTACACCTTC.

This clonotype was detected only a few times. The chain couples TRBV16 to TRBJ2-7, with 7 bases that match TRBD2. The CDR3 runs to 12 residues. Germline V gene data show CDR1 as KGHSY and CDR2 as FQNENV. J gave up 9 bases and V 4 bases, and 6 bases lay outside the gene matches. DNA of the CDR3: TGTGCCAGCAGCCCCGCCGGGGAGGGGCAGTACTTC. It yields the protein CASSPAGEGQYF.

This clonotype has at least ten counts. The gene calls are TRBV29-1 and TRBJ2-7; 7 bases map to TRBD1. The CDR3 is made up of 11 amino acids. The junction had 1 base not matched to a gene; V was cut back by 6 bases and J by 2 bases. CDR1 and CDR2 (germline): SQVTM, ANQGSEA. CDR3 amino acids: CSVQGTYEQYF. The CDR3 DNA is TGCAGCGTACAGGGGACCTACGAGCAGTACTTC.

This clonotype was observed once. The rearrangement uses TRBV20-1 and TRBJ2-1, with no clear D. Trimming shortened V by 4 bases and J by 5 bases, and 18 bases separated the two germline ends. The CDR3 is made up of 15 amino acids. Germline V gene data show CDR1 as DFQATT and CDR2 as SNEGSKA (reference sequence). CDR3 bases: TGCAGTGCTAAAGATGACCGGGCCCGGGACAATGAGCAGTTCTTC. Its protein product is CSAKDDRARDNEQFF.

This clonotype has only a few counts. The chain couples TRBV18 to TRBJ2-1; TRBD2 matches 11 bases. CDR1 is KGHSH and CDR2 is LQKENI in the germline V gene. Unmatched junction bases numbered 11, after V lost 3 bases and J lost 4 bases. This CDR3 has 18 amino acids. As DNA, the CDR3 is TGTGCCAGCTCACCGACTCCGGGACTAGCGGAGCCGTACAATGAGCAGTTCTTC. Residues: CASSPTPGLAEPYNEQFF.

Concerning this clonotype: A much larger clone sits a single nucleotide away, making a read error possible. Since no conserved phenylalanine or tryptophan closes the CDR3, a read error is the likely cause. The chain carries TRBV7-2 and TRBJ2-7; 7 bases map to TRBD2. V lost 5 bases, J lost 6 bases, and 4 bases stayed unmatched. This CDR3 is 12 amino acids long. Germline lookup yields CDR1 SGHTA and CDR2 FQGNSA. The CDR3 here is CASSAGGSEQYL. The DNA for the CDR3 is TGTGCCAGCAGCGCCGGGGGGAGCGAGCAGTACCTC.

The chain employs TRBV27 and TRBJ1-2; TRBD1 matches at 9 bases. V was clipped by 3 bases and J by 8 bases; unmatched bases: 4. The CDR3 is made up of 13 amino acids. CDR1 and CDR2 (germline): MNHEY, SMNVEV (reference sequence). In DNA, the CDR3 is TGTGCCAGCAGTTTTAGGACAGGGGAAGGCTACACCTTC. This translates into CASSFRTGEGYTF.

The sample holds a few counts of this clonotype. The rearrangement joins TRBV10-3 to TRBJ1-4; 8 bases line up with TRBD1. Losses at the gene ends were 9 bases for V and 7 bases for J; bases not matched to a gene: 10. The length of the CDR3 is 14 residues. Germline lookup yields CDR1 ENHRY and CDR2 SYGVKD. The chain's CDR3 is CAINQGAFGEKLFF. Here the CDR3 DNA reads TGTGCCATTAACCAGGGGGCCTTCGGTGAAAAACTGTTTTTT.

This clonotype occurred many times. V gene TRBV5-1 combines with J gene TRBJ2-7, with 7 nucleotides matching TRBD1. Trimming removed 4 bases from V and 3 bases from J; junction bases left unmatched: 7. The CDR3 has 14 residues. The germline gives CDR1 SGHRS, CDR2 YFSETQ. This CDR3 reads CASSQTGFSYEQYF. In DNA, the CDR3 is TGCGCCAGCAGCCAGACAGGGTTTAGCTACGAGCAGTACTTC.

Many counts were recorded for this clonotype. The V and J genes are TRBV5-1 and TRBJ2-5; 10 bases are a match to TRBD1. Germline CDR1 and CDR2: SGHRS and YFSETQ. V was pared by 1 base and J by 6 bases, with 6 bases of the junction left unmatched. The CDR3 totals 15 residues. This CDR3 is CASSLIGQGEKTQYF. Here the CDR3 DNA reads TGCGCCAGCAGCTTGATAGGACAGGGGGAAAAGACCCAGTACTTC.

The table lists this clonotype with a few counts. J is TRBJ2-7 and V is TRBV6-5; D is unclear. Germline V lookup: CDR1 MNHEY, CDR2 SVGAGI. V dropped 2 bases and J dropped 1 base, with 9 bases sitting between them. The CDR3 loop spans 14 amino acids. Here the CDR3 reads CASSYGKESYEQYF. DNA of the CDR3: TGTGCCAGCAGTTACGGAAAGGAGTCCTACGAGCAGTACTTC.